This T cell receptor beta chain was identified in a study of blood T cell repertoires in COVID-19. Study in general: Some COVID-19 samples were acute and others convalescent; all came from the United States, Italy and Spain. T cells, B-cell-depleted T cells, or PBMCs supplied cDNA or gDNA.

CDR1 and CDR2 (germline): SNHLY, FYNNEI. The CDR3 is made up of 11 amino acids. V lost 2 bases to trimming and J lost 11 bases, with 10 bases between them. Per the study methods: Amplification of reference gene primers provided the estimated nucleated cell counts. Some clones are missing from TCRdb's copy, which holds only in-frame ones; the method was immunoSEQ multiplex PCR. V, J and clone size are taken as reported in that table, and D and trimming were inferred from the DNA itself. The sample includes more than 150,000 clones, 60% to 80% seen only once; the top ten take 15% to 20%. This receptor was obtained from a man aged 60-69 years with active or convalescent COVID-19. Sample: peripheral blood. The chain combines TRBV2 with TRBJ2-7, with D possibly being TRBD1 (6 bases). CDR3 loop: CASSELQGEYF. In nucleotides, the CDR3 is TGTGCCAGCAGTGAACTACAGGGAGAGTACTTC.